The rows below give T cell receptor beta chains drawn from one sample of a study of identical twins. MiXCR was run by TCRdb on the 5' RACE reads, yielding one entry per CDR3 protein. The repertoire holds around 220,000 distinct CDR3 sequences, with 8% to 11% as singletons. The sequencing sample was made of memory T cells sorted from blood. The source of these receptors is a man aged 45-65 years in good health. CDR3s include the opening cysteine and the closing phenylalanine or tryptophan. D genes are given only for firm matches.

TRBJ1-3 | NA | TRBV12-3/TRBV12-4 | CASRLTNSGNTIYF
TRBJ2-7 | NA | TRBV10-2 | CASSELGRGEQYF
TRBJ2-1 | TRBD1 | TRBV6-1 | CASSPPLPAWGTGENEQFF
TRBJ1-5 | NA | TRBV5-5 | CASSPGDYQPQHF
TRBJ2-7 | NA | TRBV7-2 | CASSFPTVSYEQYF
TRBJ2-2 | TRBD2 | TRBV7-3 | CASSLTTSGYTGELFF
TRBJ2-7 | TRBD1 | TRBV5-1 | CASSLSGTGGDEQYF
TRBJ2-7 | NA | TRBV6-2/TRBV6-3 | CASSYTDGYYEQYF
TRBJ1-4 | NA | TRBV9 | CASSGGGSNEKLFF
TRBJ1-2 | NA | TRBV4-3 | CASSQDYRANGYTF
TRBJ2-2 | TRBD2 | TRBV12-3/TRBV12-4 | CASSGSGVHGITGELFF
TRBJ1-2 | TRBD1 | TRBV25-1 | CASGQGLFNYGYTF
TRBJ2-3 | TRBD2 | TRBV20-1 | CSALWTSGSTDTQYF
TRBJ1-6 | NA | TRBV12-3/TRBV12-4 | CASSLEYNSPLHF
TRBJ2-5 | TRBD1 | TRBV20-1 | CSLNPGTVQETQYF
TRBJ2-6 | TRBD1 | TRBV7-2 | CASSLRQGVTGANVLTF
TRBJ2-1 | TRBD2 | TRBV20-1 | CSARRRRLAGGPAGEQFF
TRBJ2-7 | TRBD2 | TRBV20-1 | CSARDGTSGFIVQYF
TRBJ2-2 | NA | TRBV19 | CASRGTAANTGELFF
TRBJ2-1 | NA | TRBV19 | CASSLGLVIESEQFF
TRBJ2-7 | NA | TRBV5-1 | CASSLARYYEQYF
TRBJ1-1 | NA | TRBV19 | CASSPIQAKNTEAFF
TRBJ2-7 | TRBD1 | TRBV15 | CATSRDKQGSHEQYF
TRBJ2-5 | TRBD2 | TRBV5-4 | CASSAGTRGETQYF
TRBJ1-1 | TRBD1 | TRBV27 | CASSPHTGVSEAFF
TRBJ2-5 | TRBD1 | TRBV30 | CAWSAWLGTGTKETQYF
TRBJ2-2 | TRBD1 | TRBV5-1 | CASSPQGVATGELFF